The rows below give T cell receptor beta chains drawn from one sample of a study of identical twins. Via MiXCR, TCRdb re-called the 5' RACE reads, giving one row per CDR3 protein. This table has hundreds of thousands of distinct CDR3 sequences, 8% to 9% appearing once. The same sample was also used in a study of yellow fever vaccine responses in identical twins.

The sample consisted of PBMCs. The receptors here all came from a woman between 18 and 30 years old in good health. Both conserved end residues are part of each CDR3. Fields, in order: D gene, clone size, J gene, V gene, CDR3 DNA, CDR3 protein. A D gene is named only where the DNA matches it firmly. Clone size is shown for a subset of rows, as once, few, many or a class of expanded clone.

>NA|NA|TRBJ2-3|TRBV30
TGTGCCTGGACGCTTACAGGAACCTCTAGCACAGATACGCAGTATTTT
CAWTLTGTSSTDTQYF
>TRBD1|many|TRBJ2-2|TRBV15
TGTGCCACCAGCGGAGGACAGGGGGAGACCGGGGAGCTGTTTTTT
CATSGGQGETGELFF
>TRBD2|many|TRBJ2-7|TRBV5-1
TGCGCCAGCAGCTTGGATCGGGGGGCCTACGAGCAGTACTTC
CASSLDRGAYEQYF
>TRBD2|many|TRBJ2-3|TRBV5-1
TGCGCCAGCAGCTCCGGACTAGCGGGACGCACAGATACGCAGTATTTT
CASSSGLAGRTDTQYF
>NA|NA|TRBJ1-5|TRBV7-9
TGTGCCAGCAGCCAAGACGGACGCTACAATCAGCCCCAGCATTTT
CASSQDGRYNQPQHF
>NA|NA|TRBJ1-1|TRBV6-1
TGTGCCAGCAGGCGGGAAGGGAGTAACACTGAAGCTTTCTTT
CASRREGSNTEAFF
>NA|NA|TRBJ2-7|TRBV3-1
TGTGCCAGCAGCCAAGATTTACTCTCCTACGAGCAGTACTTC
CASSQDLLSYEQYF
>TRBD2|NA|TRBJ2-3|TRBV11-3
TGTGCCAGCAGCCTGGAACTAGCGGGAGGGTGGACAGATACGCAGTATTTT
CASSLELAGGWTDTQYF
>NA|few|TRBJ2-6|TRBV20-1
TGCAGTGCTAGAGATGAAGGGAGCTCTGGGGCCAACGTCCTGACTTTC
CSARDEGSSGANVLTF
>NA|NA|TRBJ2-1|TRBV10-2
TGCGCCAGCAGGTCCTCCCGGGCGGGGATGAACAATGAGCAGTTCTTC
CASRSSRAGMNNEQFF
>TRBD1|few|TRBJ1-1|TRBV7-9
TGTGCCAGCAGCTTAGGGACAGGGGTTAAGAACACTGAAGCTTTCTTT
CASSLGTGVKNTEAFF
>NA|NA|TRBJ2-3|TRBV6-1
TGTGCCAGCCACAAGGCCGGGAGTAAAGGCACAGATACGCAGTATTTT
CASHKAGSKGTDTQYF
>NA|NA|TRBJ2-7|TRBV20-1
TGCAGTGCGCGGCCTCCCGGCTCCTACGAGCAGTACTTC
CSARPPGSYEQYF
>TRBD2|few|TRBJ2-5|TRBV6-2/TRBV6-3
TGTGCCAGCAGTTACTCGCCCTCCGGGACTAGCGGGAGGGGCCAGGAGACCCAGTACTTC
CASSYSPSGTSGRGQETQYF
>NA|NA|TRBJ2-7|TRBV29-1
TGCAGCGTCCGTGGGGGGGGCCCCTACGAGCAGTACTTC
CSVRGGGPYEQYF
>TRBD1|NA|TRBJ2-5|TRBV4-2
TGTGCCAGCAGCCAAAACCCAGGGGGCGTCGAGACCCAGTACTTC
CASSQNPGGVETQYF
>TRBD2|NA|TRBJ2-7|TRBV20-1
TGCAGTGCTATTATCCTAGCGGTGAGCTCCTACGAGCAGTACTTC
CSAIILAVSSYEQYF
>TRBD2|NA|TRBJ2-3|TRBV7-9
TGTGCCAGCAGCTTATGGCGGGGGGCCGCAGATACGCAGTATTTT
CASSLWRGAADTQYF
>NA|many|TRBJ2-3|TRBV19
TGTGCCAGTAGGCGGGAAAACACAGATACGCAGTATTTT
CASRRENTDTQYF
>NA|few|TRBJ2-7|TRBV5-1
TGCGCCAGCAGCTTGTCGACAGGCCTCTCCTACGAGCAGTACTTC
CASSLSTGLSYEQYF